Listed below are T cell receptor beta chains from one sample, sequenced in a study of blood T cell repertoires in COVID-19. Data came from immunoSEQ multiplex PCR; TCRdb stores just in-frame clones and leaves some out. The sample has 60,000 to 90,000 clones; about 85% are singletons. Sequencing used peripheral blood. The source of these receptors is a man aged 55 to 70 with COVID-19, enrolled during active disease. The CDR3 runs from the conserved cysteine through the conserved F or W. D genes are given only for firm matches. Clone size is not always given. Where it is, it says once, few, many or a class for expanded clones.

v_gene	len	abundance	d_gene	j_gene	CDR3aa	CDR3nt
TRBV24-1	14	.	.	TRBJ1-4	CATSDHGRGGKLFF	TGTGCCACCAGTGATCACGGACGCGGGGGAAAACTGTTTTTT
TRBV3-1/TRBV3-2	14	.	TRBD1	TRBJ1-2	CASSLGQGQYGYTF	TGTGCCAGCAGCCTAGGACAGGGCCAATATGGCTACACCTTC
TRBV5-4	16	.	TRBD2	TRBJ2-3	CASSPQAGGITDTQYF	TGTGCCAGCAGCCCCCAAGCGGGGGGAATCACAGATACGCAGTATTTT
TRBV19	17	.	.	TRBJ1-4	CASSITGGVSYNEKLFF	TGTGCCAGTAGTATAACGGGGGGGGTGTCGTATAATGAAAAACTGTTTTTT
TRBV6-1	15	.	.	TRBJ2-2	CASDQGRSDTGELFF	TGTGCCAGCGATCAGGGCCGGAGTGACACCGGGGAGCTGTTTTTT
TRBV7-7	15	.	TRBD1	TRBJ2-3	CASSSQGAPTDTQYF	TGTGCCAGCAGCTCCCAGGGGGCGCCTACAGATACGCAGTATTTT
TRBV2	15	.	.	TRBJ1-1	CASSVNGAIGTEAFF	TGTGCCAGCAGTGTGAATGGAGCAATCGGGACTGAAGCTTTCTTT
TRBV7-9	15	.	.	TRBJ1-5	CASSFSGGRKQPQHF	TGTGCCAGCAGCTTTAGCGGGGGAAGGAAACAGCCCCAGCATTTT
TRBV5-1	16	few	TRBD2	TRBJ2-2	CASSLGTSANTGELFF	TGCGCCAGCAGCTTGGGGACTAGCGCGAACACCGGGGAGCTGTTTTTT
TRBV5-1	15	.	.	TRBJ1-5	CASRRGTDSNQPQHF	TGCGCCAGCAGACGGGGGACGGATAGCAATCAGCCCCAGCATTTT
TRBV9	19	few	TRBD2	TRBJ2-2	CASSITGLAGGRGTGELFF	TGTGCCAGCAGCATAACAGGACTAGCGGGGGGGCGTGGCACCGGGGAGCTGTTTTTT
TRBV6-6	13	once	TRBD1	TRBJ1-1	CASSRQGVTEAFF	TGTGCCAGCAGTCGCCAGGGGGTTACTGAAGCTTTCTTT
TRBV28	17	.	TRBD2	TRBJ2-1	CASSLFSGLAGTNEQFF	TGTGCCAGCAGTTTATTCTCGGGACTAGCGGGAACCAATGAGCAGTTCTTC
TRBV5-1	13	.	TRBD2	TRBJ2-5	CASSPGLEETQYF	TGCGCCAGCAGCCCGGGACTAGAAGAGACCCAGTACTTC
TRBV9	14	few	TRBD1	TRBJ1-1	CASSPGQGNTEAFF	TGTGCCAGCAGCCCCGGACAGGGGAACACTGAAGCTTTCTTT
TRBV5-1	14	.	.	TRBJ1-3	CVSSLAGVGNTIYF	TGCGTCAGCAGCTTGGCGGGGGTCGGAAACACCATATATTTT
TRBV11-2	17	.	TRBD2	TRBJ2-3	CASSLFLGRGGTDTQYF	TGTGCCAGCAGCTTATTCCTCGGACGGGGGGGCACAGATACGCAGTATTTT
TRBV10-1	14	.	.	TRBJ1-2	CASSESADNYGYTF	TGCGCCAGCAGTGAGTCGGCGGATAACTATGGCTACACCTTC
TRBV11-2	15	.	.	TRBJ2-1	CASSPPGGRYNEQFF	TGTGCCAGCAGCCCCCCTGGGGGCCGGTACAATGAGCAGTTCTTC
TRBV19	12	.	.	TRBJ1-2	CASTGANYGYTF	TGTGCCAGCACGGGGGCTAACTATGGCTACACCTTC
TRBV5-5	13	.	.	TRBJ2-5	CASSPNYKETQYF	TGTGCCAGCAGCCCAAACTACAAAGAGACCCAGTACTTC
TRBV7-9	13	.	.	TRBJ1-2	CASSFGAREDYTF	TGTGCCAGCAGCTTCGGCGCGCGTGAGGACTACACCTTC
TRBV6-1	13	.	.	TRBJ2-7	CASSEVRDYEQYF	TGTGCCAGCAGTGAAGTCAGGGACTACGAGCAGTACTTC
TRBV3-1/TRBV3-2	15	.	TRBD1	TRBJ1-3	CASRDRGFSGNTIYF	TGTGCCTCCCGGGACAGGGGCTTCTCTGGAAACACCATATATTTT
TRBV5-5	15	.	.	TRBJ2-4	CASSLRGARGNIQYF	TGTGCCAGCAGCTTGAGAGGCGCCCGAGGAAACATTCAGTACTTC
TRBV5-6	18	.	TRBD1	TRBJ1-4	CASSLGTLLRDRIEKLFF	TGTGCCAGCAGCTTGGGCACACTCCTCCGGGACAGGATTGAAAAACTGTTTTTT
TRBV6-5	15	once	.	TRBJ1-2	CASTKGAGDNYGYTF	TGTGCCAGCACCAAAGGGGCAGGGGATAACTATGGCTACACCTTC
TRBV2	15	.	TRBD1	TRBJ2-2	CASRPGTGETGELFF	TGTGCCAGCAGACCTGGGACAGGGGAAACCGGGGAGCTGTTTTTT
TRBV30	17	.	TRBD2	TRBJ2-3	CAQWGQSLAGWTDTQYF	TGTGCCCAGTGGGGACAGTCACTAGCGGGGTGGACAGATACGCAGTATTTT